Below are 4 T cell receptor beta chains sequenced from a single sample in a study of T and B cells in COVID-19 patients. TRB rearrangements were amplified by multiplex PCR with BIOMED2 TRB-A/B primers. TCRdb re-called the multiplex PCR reads through MiXCR, storing one row per CDR3 protein. The sample contains several thousand distinct CDR3 sequences, roughly 34% of which appear only once. TRB was amplified from about 260-540 ng of blood genomic DNA. The sample taken for sequencing was blood. These receptors came from a human donor who had recovered from COVID-19.

In nucleotides, the CDR3 is TGCAGTGCTAGAGATGACAGGGGTGATTCACCCCTCCACTTT. As protein: CSARDDRGDSPLHF. The chain joins TRBV20-1 to TRBJ1-6; 8 bases are shared with TRBD1. The CDR3 extends over 14 amino acids. The germline V gene has CDR1 DFQATT and CDR2 SNEGSKA (reference sequence). The J segment lost 8 bases and the V segment lost 0 bases, leaving 3 bases of the junction unmatched.

This clonotype was observed a handful of times. The chain couples TRBV18 to TRBJ2-5; 8 nucleotides align to TRBD2. From germline, CDR1 is KGHSH and CDR2 LQKENI. The CDR3 has 13 residues. The J segment lost 5 bases and the V segment lost 1 base, leaving 0 bases of the junction unmatched. CDR3 sequence (DNA): TGTGCCAGCTCACCACGGACTAGCGAGACCCAGTACTTC. Amino acid sequence: CASSPRTSETQYF.

This chain connects TRBV27 to TRBJ1-2; tentative D call: TRBD1 (5 bases). Trimming removed 4 bases at V and 5 bases at J, with 26 bases between. The length of the CDR3 is 18 residues. CDR1 and CDR2 from the germline V gene are MNHEY and SMNVEV (reference sequence). In DNA form, the CDR3 reads TGTGCCAGCAGTTCCCAGGGTAGAGGACCTAAAGGGGAATATGGCTACACCTTC. Protein product: CASSSQGRGPKGEYGYTF.

This clonotype was seen only a few times. The CDR3: CASSYGQGASPLHF. CDR3 in DNA: TGTGCCAGCAGCTACGGACAGGGAGCATCACCCCTCCACTTT. The chain has TRBV5-6 and TRBJ1-6; 8 bases match TRBD1. The CDR3 length is 14 residues. J gave up 10 bases and V 3 bases, and 6 bases lay outside the gene matches. The germline V gene encodes CDR1 SGHDT and CDR2 YYEEEE.